Listed below are T cell receptor beta chains from one sample, sequenced in a study of early T cells in non-severe SARS-CoV-2 infection. TCRdb reanalysed the 5' RACE reads using MiXCR and keeps one entry per CDR3 protein. This table has under 85,000 distinct CDR3 sequences, about 12% appearing once. Material for sequencing was whole blood. All receptors come from an adult who was a healthcare worker with PCR-confirmed SARS-CoV-2 infection or an uninfected control (not recorded which). Both conserved end residues are part of each CDR3. The D gene is left open where the match is weak.

D,J,V,CDR3
TRBD1,TRBJ2-3,TRBV6-6,CASSSLPGQVPSGAQYF
-,TRBJ2-2,TRBV19,CASRRTGELFF
TRBD1,TRBJ1-1,TRBV5-1,CASSLALGTGGENTEAFF
TRBD2,TRBJ2-2,TRBV6-5,CASSYRLAGNTGELFF
-,TRBJ1-1,TRBV30,CAWSVRHQNTEAFF
TRBD1,TRBJ2-3,TRBV4-1,CASSQVLGTGTDTQYF
-,TRBJ2-1,TRBV18,CASSPLQGNYNEQFF
-,TRBJ1-2,TRBV28,CASSLDLFNYGYTF
TRBD2,TRBJ2-2,TRBV11-2,CASSSRLADANTGELFF
-,TRBJ2-3,TRBV29-1,CSVAQGGTDTQYF
-,TRBJ2-2,TRBV7-2,CASSPRITGELFF
TRBD2,TRBJ2-1,TRBV20-1,CSATKPGLAGLSYNEQFF
-,TRBJ2-1,TRBV4-2,CASSQELRGLPYNEQFF
-,TRBJ2-5,TRBV5-1,CASSPRAVKETQYF
TRBD2,TRBJ2-3,TRBV13,CASSETLAGATDTQYF
TRBD1,TRBJ1-1,TRBV29-1,CSVTGVSAEAFF
-,TRBJ2-7,TRBV25-1,CASSAGQSRYEQYF
-,TRBJ2-3,TRBV20-1,CSARLPGTDTQYF
-,TRBJ2-3,TRBV7-2,CARQDTQYF
-,TRBJ1-5,TRBV2,CASSETQADPNQPQHF
TRBD1,TRBJ2-4,TRBV5-4,CASSSGRQGRGKNIQYF
-,TRBJ2-5,TRBV6-5,CASSYSSGEAQYF
-,TRBJ2-7,TRBV6-2/TRBV6-3,CASSSAKLAYEQYF
TRBD1,TRBJ1-1,TRBV6-1,CASRTGMNTEAFF
-,TRBJ1-1,TRBV6-4,CASSGVGGSEAFF